This T cell receptor (beta chain) originates from a study of cytomegalovirus exposure and HLA in healthy donors. Study observations and caveats: A later analysis linked 15,000 to 20,000 TCR beta sequences to HLA alleles at 0.05 false discovery rate. The study recorded fewer than 200 TCR beta chains that were cytomegalovirus-associated. Later genetic work tied a missense DCLRE1C variant to beta-chain V and J trimming. In an earlier analysis, about 90% or about 30%: the productive usage of most TCR beta V segments.

PCR was performed using 60 Vbeta and 13 Jbeta primers. TCRdb keeps only in-frame clones here, not all; method: immunoSEQ multiplex PCR. The table records roughly 57,000 clones, approximately 80% of them present only once. After removal of 3 bases from V and 5 bases from J, the junction contained 5 bases not matched to a gene. The CDR3 extends over 15 amino acids. Germline CDR1 is SGHNT and CDR2 is YYREEE (reference sequence). About this clone itself: Its antigen is not known.

This chain connects TRBV5-4 to TRBJ1-6, with 7 bases lining up with TRBD1. Material for sequencing was PBMCs. The TCR was taken from a man aged 45-60 years in good health and CMV-seronegative. The CDR3 reads CASSYWDRNNSPLHF. In DNA, the CDR3 is TGTGCCAGCAGCTACTGGGACAGAAATAATTCACCCCTCCACTTT. The whole variable domain, filled in from reference TRBV5-4 and TRBJ1-6, reads ETGVTQSPTHLIKTRGQQVTLRCSSQSGHNTVSWYQQALGQGPQFIFQYYREEENGRGNFPPRFSGLQFPNYSSELNVNALELDDSALYLCASSYWDRNNSPLHFGNGTRLTVT.